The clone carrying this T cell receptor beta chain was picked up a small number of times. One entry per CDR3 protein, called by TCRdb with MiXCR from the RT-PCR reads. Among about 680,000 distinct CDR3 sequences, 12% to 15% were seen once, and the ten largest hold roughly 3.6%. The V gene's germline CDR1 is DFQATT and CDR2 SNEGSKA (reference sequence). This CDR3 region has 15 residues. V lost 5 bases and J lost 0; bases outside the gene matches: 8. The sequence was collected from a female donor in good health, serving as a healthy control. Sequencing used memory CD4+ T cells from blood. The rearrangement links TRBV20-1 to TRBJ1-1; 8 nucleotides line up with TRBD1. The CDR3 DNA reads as TGCAGTGCTGGGGGACAGGTGACAATGAACACTGAAGCTTTCTTT. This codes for CSAGGQVTMNTEAFF.